This T cell receptor (beta chain) emerged from a study of early T cells in non-severe SARS-CoV-2 infection. The CDR3 runs 15 residues. The V and J ends lost 4 bases and 3 bases, in that order; junction bases with no gene match: 8. The germline V gene encodes CDR1 SGHNT and CDR2 YYREEE (reference sequence). MiXCR, run by TCRdb on the 5' RACE reads, gives a single entry per CDR3 protein. The profile shows about 98,000 distinct CDR3 sequences, under 15% of them singletons. V and J are TRBV5-4 and TRBJ2-7; TRBD1 agrees at 9 bases. The receptor was isolated from an adult who was a healthcare worker with PCR-confirmed SARS-CoV-2 infection or an uninfected control (not recorded which). Sequencing was performed on whole blood. In DNA form, the CDR3 reads TGTGCCAGCAGCAACCGGGACAGGGCACTCTACGAGCAGTACTTC. Protein product: CASSNRDRALYEQYF.